Following are 31 T cell receptor beta chains from one sample sequenced in a study of shared clonotypes between healthy human individuals. Sequencing was performed with immunoSEQ multiplex PCR; in TCRdb, only in-frame clones are kept and a portion is missing. The sample lists 2 million to 2.5 million clones; roughly 90% were seen once. Sequenced: naive CD4+ T cells from PBMCs. Subset in this sample: CD45RA+ positively selected. The receptors here all came from a man between 18 and 29 years old in good health. Some clones in this sample may be carry-over from other donors' samples.

The V and J genes are TRBV4-2 and TRBJ1-2; no definite D call. CDR1 LGHNA and CDR2 YNFKEQ come from the germline V gene. V gave up 0 bases and J gave up 4 bases, with 12 bases separating them. The CDR3 has 15 residues. In DNA form, the CDR3 reads TGTGCCAGCAGCCAAGATGGAGGCGTTATCTATGGCTACACCTTC. This gives the protein CASSQDGGVIYGYTF.

The chain recombines TRBV29-1 with TRBJ2-3; maybe TRBD1 (6 bases). The CDR3 is 13 amino acids. Trimming removed 3 bases at V and 2 bases at J, with 9 bases between. Germline V gene data show CDR1 as SQVTM and CDR2 as ANQGSEA. Here the CDR3 reads CSVDRGNTDTQYF. CDR3 bases: TGCAGCGTTGACAGGGGAAACACAGATACGCAGTATTTT.

The J gene is TRBJ2-2, the V gene TRBV13; TRBD2 matches at 12 bases. The V segment lost 4 bases and the J segment 1 base; nucleotides outside the gene matches: 4. CDR3 length: 17 residues. CDR1 PRHDT and CDR2 FYEKMQ come from the germline V gene (reference sequence). The CDR3 protein is CASSSSGRAGNTGELFF. Written as DNA, the CDR3 is TGTGCCAGCAGCTCTAGCGGGAGGGCCGGGAACACCGGGGAGCTGTTTTTT.

There are a few counts of this clone. The chain links TRBV25-1 to TRBJ1-3; weak D call: TRBD1 (6 bases). Trimming stripped 6 bases from V and 0 bases from J, with 9 bases between. Germline CDR1 is MGHDK and CDR2 is SYGVNS. The CDR3 extends over 14 amino acids. The CDR3 sequence: CASRGAGSGNTIYF. The CDR3 region has the DNA TGTGCCAGCAGGGGGGCAGGCTCTGGAAACACCATATATTTT. Drawing the rest from reference TRBV25-1 and TRBJ1-3, the complete variable domain is EADIYQTPRYLVIGTGKKITLECSQTMGHDKMYWYQQDPGMELHLIHYSYGVNSTEKGDLSSESTVSRIRTEHFPLTLESARPSHTSQYLCASRGAGSGNTIYFGEGSWLTVV.

This clone was seen a single time. This chain's CDR3 is CASSLGQYEQYF. CDR3 DNA: TGTGCCAGCAGCCTCGGACAGTACGAGCAGTACTTC. The chain employs TRBV14 and TRBJ2-7; D might be TRBD1 (6 bases). The germline V gene has CDR1 SGHDN and CDR2 FVKESK. The ends were cut back, 4 bases at V and 4 bases at J, with 8 bases in the middle. There are 12 residues in the CDR3.

Details on this clone: At one of its ends the junction is not consistent with the germline gene, which may arise from a read error. V and J are TRBV28 and TRBJ1-3; D unclear. CDR1 is MDHEN, CDR2 SYDVKM, per germline. The CDR3 has 13 amino acids. CDR3 sequence (DNA): TGTGCCAGCAGTTTAGTCAGTGGAGACACCATATATTTT. The encoded protein is CASSLVSGDTIYF.

This clone turned up a few times. The sample holds other DNA sequences that translate to the same CDR3. The gene calls are TRBV5-1 and TRBJ2-7; 8 bases are a match to TRBD1. Germline values: CDR1 SGHRS, CDR2 YFSETQ. V trimming: 4 bases; J trimming: 3 bases; junction bases outside the gene matches: 3. The CDR3 has 13 amino acids. In DNA form, the CDR3 reads TGCGCCAGCAGCACTGGACAGGGCTACGAGCAGTACTTC. Translation: CASSTGQGYEQYF.

V usage is TRBV7-2 and J usage is TRBJ2-3; D is undetermined. Trimming removed 7 bases at V and 6 bases at J, with 23 bases between. This CDR3 comprises 16 residues. Germline V gives CDR1 SGHTA, CDR2 FQGNSA. The CDR3 here is CASNHGFVIDRDTQYF. CDR3 sequence (DNA): TGTGCCAGCAACCACGGGTTTGTTATCGATCGCGATACGCAGTATTTT.

This clone turned up a few times. The genes are TRBV11-2 and TRBJ2-4; D may be TRBD1 (6 bases). CDR1 and CDR2 from the germline V gene are SGHAT and FQNNGV. V was shortened by 1 base and J by 6 bases, with 16 bases between the two germline ends. The CDR3 length is 16 residues. DNA of the CDR3: TGTGCCAGCAGCTTAGCTCCCCTGACAGGAAGAAACATTCAGTACTTC. Protein product: CASSLAPLTGRNIQYF.

The J gene is TRBJ2-7, the V gene TRBV28; D call uncertain. With 10 bases removed from V and 2 bases from J, the gap between germline ends came to 15 bases. CDR1 and CDR2 (germline): MDHEN, SYDVKM. The CDR3 loop spans 13 amino acids. The chain's CDR3 is CATWGRATYEQYF. The CDR3 region has the DNA TGTGCCACCTGGGGAAGGGCTACCTACGAGCAGTACTTC.

This clone was seen just once. The J gene is TRBJ1-1, the V gene TRBV6-1, with D uncertain. Germline-derived CDR1 and CDR2 are MNHNS and SASEGT. V was pared by 1 base and J by 11 bases, with 20 bases between. CDR3 length equals 15 residues. CDR3 protein: CASSEGGFLTLRAFF. The CDR3, as DNA: TGTGCCAGCAGTGAAGGGGGATTTTTGACCTTACGCGCTTTCTTT.

The V gene is TRBV19, the J gene TRBJ1-2, with D hard to call. The ends were cut back, 3 bases at V and 5 bases at J, with 10 bases in the middle. CDR3 length: 13 amino acids. CDR1 is LNHDA, CDR2 SQIVND, per germline (reference sequence). CDR3 protein: CASSILGLYGYTF. CDR3 coding DNA: TGTGCCAGTAGTATCCTTGGACTATATGGCTACACCTTC.

This chain joins TRBV6-4 and TRBJ2-1; D is unresolved. The CDR3 loop spans 15 amino acids. Trimming cost V 4 bases and J 0 bases, with 10 bases left between them. CDR1 MRHNA and CDR2 SNTAGT come from the germline V gene. The DNA for the CDR3 is TGTGCCAGCAGTGGCACGGGCAGCTCCTACAATGAGCAGTTCTTC. Protein sequence: CASSGTGSSYNEQFF.

CDR3 nucleotides: TGTGCCAGCAGTGCTACAATGACGGGTGAGCAGTTCTTC. It specifies CASSATMTGEQFF. This chain links TRBV2 with TRBJ2-1, with unresolved D. The CDR3 has 13 residues. V lost 4 bases and J 9 bases, leaving 13 bases between the germline ends. CDR1 is SNHLY, CDR2 FYNNEI, per germline.

Only one count was recorded for this clone. The genes are TRBV5-4 and TRBJ1-3, with D tentatively TRBD1 (5 bases). Trimming pared 2 bases from V and 4 bases from J, leaving 10 bases between. Germline V CDR1 and CDR2: SGHNT, YYREEE (reference sequence). The CDR3 is 14 residues long. The CDR3, as DNA: TGTGCCAGCAGCTTTGTCGGGGCCGGAAACACCATATATTTT. Amino acids: CASSFVGAGNTIYF.

In DNA, the CDR3 is TGTGCCAGCAGTTTGCTGGAGGACGAGCAGTACTTC. This sequence encodes CASSLLEDEQYF. The gene calls are TRBV28 and TRBJ2-7; maybe TRBD2 (5 bases). This CDR3 contains 12 residues. From germline, CDR1 is MDHEN and CDR2 SYDVKM. With 3 bases removed from V and 5 bases from J, the gap between germline ends came to 8 bases.

The chain uses TRBV6-5 and TRBJ1-2; TRBD1 is a possible D gene (6 bases). Per germline, CDR1 MNHEY and CDR2 SVGAGI. The CDR3 extends over 15 amino acids. The V gene lost 0 bases and the J gene lost 1 base, with 9 bases spanning the gap. DNA for the CDR3: TGTGCCAGCAGTTACTCGGGGGCCCGTAACTATGGCTACACCTTC. Translating it yields CASSYSGARNYGYTF.

The chain uses TRBV9 and TRBJ1-2; 8 bases are a match to TRBD1. Trimming cost V 3 bases and J 4 bases; bases outside gene matches: 11. This CDR3 is built from 16 residues. CDR1 and CDR2 from the germline V gene are SGDLS and YYNGEE. CDR3 coding DNA: TGTGCCAGCAGCGCCCTGGATGGGACAGGAGGCTATGGCTACACCTTC. Protein product: CASSALDGTGGYGYTF.

The chain uses TRBV4-2 and TRBJ2-1; the D call may be TRBD1 or TRBD2 (5 bases each). Trimming shortened V by 0 bases and J by 0 bases, and 12 bases separated the two germline ends. Germline V gene sequence: CDR1 LGHNA, CDR2 YNFKEQ. This CDR3 has 17 amino acids. CDR3 nucleotides: TGTGCCAGCAGCCAAGACCGGGACGCTACCTCCTACAATGAGCAGTTCTTC. Its protein product is CASSQDRDATSYNEQFF.

This sequence joins TRBV4-3 and TRBJ2-2; D unclear. Germline assignment: CDR1 LGHNA and CDR2 YSLEER. The CDR3 consists of 16 residues. V was trimmed by 0 bases and J by 2 bases, leaving 10 bases between them. The CDR3 DNA reads TGCGCCAGCAGCCAAGAAGGAACTATTAACACCGGGGAGCTGTTTTTT. The encoded protein is CASSQEGTINTGELFF.

This clone occurred a few times. This chain joins TRBV19 and TRBJ1-1, with D tentatively TRBD1 (6 bases). V was clipped by 8 bases and J by 5 bases, with 15 bases between them. CDR1 is LNHDA and CDR2 is SQIVND in the germline V gene (reference sequence). This CDR3 has 13 amino acids. CDR3 loop: CASCKGGGTEAFF. CDR3 DNA sequence: TGTGCCAGTTGTAAGGGGGGTGGAACTGAAGCTTTCTTT.

V and J are TRBV29-1 and TRBJ2-7, with 9 bases aligning to TRBD2. Germline CDR1 SQVTM, CDR2 ANQGSEA. The junction had 21 bases not matched to a gene; V was cut back by 2 bases and J by 4 bases. CDR3 size: 19 residues. The CDR3 DNA follows: TGCAGCGTTGAATACGTTCGGGACAGCAGGGGACTAGCCTTGTACGAGCAGTACTTC. It specifies CSVEYVRDSRGLALYEQYF.

The chain couples TRBV18 to TRBJ1-2; 7 nucleotides agree with TRBD1. V shed 1 base and J 5 bases; nucleotides not matched to a gene: 7. Germline V gene data show CDR1 as KGHSH and CDR2 as LQKENI. The length of the CDR3 is 15 residues. The DNA of the CDR3 is TGTGCCAGCTCACCACTAGCTGCAGGGGGGTATGGCTACACCTTC. It codes for CASSPLAAGGYGYTF.

This chain joins TRBV5-1 and TRBJ1-1; 7 bases agree with TRBD1. Per the germline V gene, CDR1 is SGHRS and CDR2 is YFSETQ. V gave up 0 bases and J gave up 11 bases; unmatched junction bases: 10. The length of the CDR3 is 14 residues. This CDR3 is CASSLEYRGGEAFF. The CDR3 region has the DNA TGCGCCAGCAGCTTGGAATACAGGGGCGGGGAGGCTTTCTTT.

This chain uses TRBV27 with TRBJ1-1, with 8 positions matching TRBD1. This CDR3 spans 13 amino acids. The V gene end was trimmed by 6 bases and the J gene end by 9 bases; junction bases not matched to a gene: 9. Germline loops: CDR1 MNHEY, CDR2 SMNVEV (reference sequence). The CDR3 loop is CASSFDRGAKAFF. The CDR3 coding sequence is TGTGCCAGCAGCTTCGACAGGGGAGCGAAAGCTTTCTTT.

J is TRBJ1-5 and V is TRBV5-8; no clear D. The CDR3 consists of 18 residues. Germline CDR1 SGHTS, CDR2 YDEGEE. The V end lost 3 bases, the J end lost 0 bases, and 19 bases lay between the germline ends. As DNA, the CDR3 is TGTGCCAGCAGCTCCGTTCTGTCCGGGATGCTTAGCAATCAGCCCCAGCATTTT. This gives the protein CASSSVLSGMLSNQPQHF.

This sequence joins TRBV5-1 and TRBJ1-4; TRBD1 might be the D (6 bases). The CDR3 spans 16 residues. V was pared by 1 base and J by 5 bases, with 15 bases between. Germline assignment: CDR1 SGHRS and CDR2 YFSETQ. The CDR3, as DNA: TGCGCCAGCAGCTTGTCCCGCGGGGGGCCAAATGAAAAACTGTTTTTT. It codes for CASSLSRGGPNEKLFF.

The V and J genes are TRBV5-1 and TRBJ2-2; D might be TRBD2 (5 bases). V was pared by 0 bases and J by 0 bases, with 9 bases between. Germline V lookup: CDR1 SGHRS, CDR2 YFSETQ. The length of the CDR3 is 16 residues. The CDR3 loop is CASSLARGTNTGELFF. The CDR3 nucleotides are TGCGCCAGCAGCTTGGCCCGGGGAACGAACACCGGGGAGCTGTTTTTT.

The chain recombines TRBV6-5 with TRBJ1-5; the match to TRBD1 covers 8 bases. This CDR3 has 15 residues. CDR1 and CDR2 from the germline V gene are MNHEY and SVGAGI. V lost 6 bases to trimming and J lost 2 bases; unmatched junction nucleotides: 6. CDR3 sequence reads: CASRAGGAGNQPQHF. CDR3 coding DNA: TGTGCCAGCAGGGCAGGGGGCGCGGGCAATCAGCCCCAGCATTTT.

A remark on this clone: Additional DNA sequences in this sample encode the identical CDR3. V is TRBV6-5 and J is TRBJ2-7; D possibly corresponds to TRBD1 (5 bases). V was trimmed by 4 bases and J by 4 bases, leaving 8 bases between them. The CDR3 runs to 12 residues. Germline V lookup: CDR1 MNHEY, CDR2 SVGAGI. The CDR3 protein is CASSSQGYEQYF. The CDR3 DNA reads as TGTGCCAGCAGTTCCCAGGGTTACGAGCAGTACTTC.

V gene TRBV15 combines with J gene TRBJ2-2; TRBD2 agrees at 10 bases. Losses at the gene ends were 0 bases for V and 4 bases for J; bases not matched to a gene: 5. This CDR3 has 17 residues. CDR1 and CDR2 (germline): LNHNV, YYDKDF (reference sequence). The CDR3 reads CATSRDRLAGVTGELFF. CDR3 nucleotides: TGTGCCACCAGCAGAGATAGGCTAGCGGGAGTCACCGGGGAGCTGTTTTTT.